This passage covers 2 T cell receptor beta chains from one sample sequenced in a study of blood T cell repertoires in COVID-19. Sequencing was performed with immunoSEQ multiplex PCR; in TCRdb, only in-frame clones are kept and a portion is missing. The sample yields under 150,000 clones, 65% to 85% seen once. The sequenced sample consisted of peripheral blood. All receptors derive from a man in his 70s with acute or convalescent COVID-19.

In this sample, this clone turned up a few times. The chain recombines TRBV7-2 with TRBJ1-2; 7 bases align to TRBD1. The CDR3 is 13 amino acids. CDR1 and CDR2 from the germline V gene are SGHTA and FQGNSA. V shed 5 bases and J 8 bases; nucleotides not matched to a gene: 8. The CDR3 sequence is CASSRDRVGGYTF. In nucleotides, the CDR3 is TGTGCCAGCAGCCGCGACAGGGTTGGGGGCTACACCTTC.

The V call is TRBV7-9, the J call TRBJ1-4; D is possibly TRBD1 (5 bases). The CDR3 is 14 residues long. CDR1 and CDR2 (germline): SEHNR, FQNEAQ (reference sequence). V was trimmed by 2 bases and J by 4 bases, leaving 8 bases between them. The CDR3 spells CASSLTGGNEKLFF. The CDR3 nucleotides are TGTGCCAGCAGCTTAACCGGGGGTAATGAAAAACTGTTTTTT. Filled out from reference TRBV7-9 and TRBJ1-4, the complete variable domain reads DTGVSQNPRHKITKRGQNVTFRCDPISEHNRLYWYRQTLGQGPEFLTYFQNEAQLEKSRLLSDRFSAERPKGSFSTLEIQRTEQGDSAMYLCASSLTGGNEKLFFGSGTQLSVL.